The 17 T cell receptor beta chains below come from one sample, sequenced in a study of blood T cell repertoires in COVID-19. This table comes from immunoSEQ multiplex PCR, and its TCRdb copy is limited to in-frame clones, with some not included. The repertoire holds just over 95,000 clones, with roughly 87% as singletons. The specimen sequenced was peripheral blood. These receptors were taken from a man older than 75 with acute or convalescent COVID-19.

The DNA for the CDR3 is TGTGCCAGCAGTACAGGGGAAGGAACTGGAAACACCATATATTTT. It translates to CASSTGEGTGNTIYF. The rearrangement joins TRBV28 to TRBJ1-3, with 7 positions matching TRBD1. Germline CDR1 MDHEN, CDR2 SYDVKM. V shed 5 bases and J 2 bases; nucleotides not matched to a gene: 6. The CDR3 contains 15 residues. The whole variable domain, remainder taken from reference TRBV28 and TRBJ1-3, is DVKVTQSSRYLVKRTGEKVFLECVQDMDHENMFWYRQDPGLGLRLIYFSYDVKMKEKGDIPEGYSVSREKKERFSLILESASTNQTSMYLCASSTGEGTGNTIYFGEGSWLTVV.

The rearrangement uses TRBV4-1 and TRBJ1-5; D is uncertain. The CDR3 is 16 residues long. The V gene's germline CDR1 is MGHRA and CDR2 YSYEKL. V was clipped by 0 bases and J by 0 bases, with 9 bases between them. This chain's CDR3 is CASSQEIFYSNQPQHF. The CDR3 bases are TGCGCCAGCAGCCAAGAGATCTTCTATAGCAATCAGCCCCAGCATTTT.

The chain carries TRBV18 and TRBJ2-1; TRBD1 matches 9 bases. J lost 4 bases, V lost 8 bases, and 6 bases had no gene match. Germline CDR1 KGHSH, CDR2 LQKENI. The CDR3 consists of 14 residues. CDR3: CASHGGTGYNEQFF. The CDR3 nucleotides read TGTGCCAGCCACGGGGGGACAGGGTACAATGAGCAGTTCTTC.

The rearrangement links TRBV29-1 to TRBJ1-5; TRBD1 aligns across 8 bases. CDR1 and CDR2 (germline): SQVTM, ANQGSEA. There are 13 residues in the CDR3. Trimming removed 6 bases from V and 6 bases from J; junction bases left unmatched: 7. CDR3 in amino acids: CSVETGVGQPQHF. DNA for the CDR3: TGCAGCGTAGAGACAGGGGTGGGTCAGCCCCAGCATTTT.

With regard to this clone: Other DNA sequences in the sample encode the same CDR3. The chain couples TRBV5-1 to TRBJ2-5, with D maybe TRBD2 (6 bases). Trimming pared 0 bases from V and 2 bases from J, leaving 8 bases between. Germline-derived CDR1 and CDR2 are SGHRS and YFSETQ. The length of the CDR3 is 14 residues. CDR3 residues: CASSLAAGQETQYF. CDR3 DNA: TGCGCCAGCAGCTTGGCTGCGGGGCAAGAGACCCAGTACTTC.

The chain recombines TRBV5-8 with TRBJ1-4; weak D call: TRBD1 (5 bases). CDR1 and CDR2 from the germline V gene are SGHTS and YDEGEE. V was shortened by 0 bases and J by 8 bases, with 8 bases between the two germline ends. CDR3 length equals 13 residues. CDR3 loop: CASSLVRGEKLFF. As DNA, the CDR3 is TGTGCCAGCAGCTTGGTGCGGGGGGAAAAACTGTTTTTT.

The rearrangement joins TRBV5-1 to TRBJ2-1, with D hard to call. V lost 0 bases and J lost 6, with 7 bases in between. The CDR3 has 13 amino acids. CDR1 SGHRS and CDR2 YFSETQ come from the germline V gene. The DNA of the CDR3 is TGCGCCAGCAGCTTGGATAGCTTCAATGAGCAGTTCTTC. Protein product: CASSLDSFNEQFF.

The chain is built from TRBV5-1 and TRBJ1-1; D unresolved. V was pared by 5 bases and J by 1 base, with 12 bases between. The germline V gene encodes CDR1 SGHRS and CDR2 YFSETQ. This CDR3 comprises 14 residues. The CDR3 loop is CASSPSAANTEAFF. CDR3 DNA sequence: TGCGCCAGCAGTCCTTCGGCGGCGAACACTGAAGCTTTCTTT.

This clone was counted a few times. The chain recombines TRBV7-8 with TRBJ1-1; no reliable D call. The V gene lost 4 bases and the J gene lost 10 bases, with 19 bases spanning the gap. CDR3 size: 14 residues. Germline CDR1 SGHVS, CDR2 FQNEAQ. This chain's CDR3 is CASSSPGPQRGAFF. Written as DNA, the CDR3 is TGTGCCAGCAGCTCCCCGGGTCCCCAAAGAGGAGCTTTCTTT. The complete variable domain, with remaining parts taken from reference TRBV7-8 and TRBJ1-1, reads GAGVSQSPRYKVAKRGQDVALRCDPISGHVSLFWYQQALGQGPEFLTYFQNEAQLDKSGLPSDRFFAERPEGSVSTLKIQRTQQEDSAVYLCASSSPGPQRGAFFGQGTRLTVV.

The chain joins TRBV20-1 to TRBJ1-2; no clear D. The V end lost 3 bases, the J end lost 7 bases, and 9 bases lay between the germline ends. The CDR3 length is 11 residues. Germline CDR1 DFQATT, CDR2 SNEGSKA (reference sequence). This CDR3 reads CSARGGVGYTF. The CDR3 DNA reads as TGCAGTGCTAGGGGCGGGGTTGGCTACACCTTC.

This sequence joins TRBV28 and TRBJ1-2; TRBD1 is a possible D gene (6 bases). The CDR3 length is 15 residues. In germline, CDR1 is MDHEN, CDR2 SYDVKM. V lost 5 bases and J lost 2, with 15 bases in between. The CDR3 coding sequence is TGTGCCAGCAGTATTAACAGGGATGCGAACTATGGCTACACCTTC. Encoded protein: CASSINRDANYGYTF.

This sequence joins TRBV7-8 and TRBJ2-1, with 9 bases that match TRBD1. This CDR3 region has 18 residues. The ends lost 5 bases at V and 5 bases at J; junction bases unmatched: 16. From germline, CDR1 is SGHVS and CDR2 FQNEAQ. CDR3 region: CASSRGGLGQGGDNEQFF. In DNA form, the CDR3 reads TGTGCCAGCAGCCGAGGGGGACTGGGACAGGGCGGGGACAATGAGCAGTTCTTC. Using reference TRBV7-8 and TRBJ2-1 for the parts outside the CDR3, the full variable domain is GAGVSQSPRYKVAKRGQDVALRCDPISGHVSLFWYQQALGQGPEFLTYFQNEAQLDKSGLPSDRFFAERPEGSVSTLKIQRTQQEDSAVYLCASSRGGLGQGGDNEQFFGPGTRLTVL.

This clone appeared a few times. V gene TRBV18 combines with J gene TRBJ1-2, with 7 bases fitting TRBD1. Germline CDR1 KGHSH, CDR2 LQKENI. V lost 2 bases, J lost 6 bases, and 12 bases stayed unmatched. The CDR3 totals 16 residues. CDR3: CASSPERQGLMNGYTF. The CDR3, as DNA: TGTGCCAGCTCACCAGAGAGACAGGGTCTGATGAATGGCTACACCTTC.

The CDR3 here is CASSRGNGIYNEQFF. The CDR3 nucleotides are TGCGCCAGCAGCAGGGGAAATGGGATTTACAATGAGCAGTTCTTC. The chain carries TRBV4-3 and TRBJ2-1; D may be TRBD1 (5 bases). The CDR3 totals 15 residues. V was pared by 5 bases and J by 4 bases, with 15 bases between. Germline values: CDR1 LGHNA, CDR2 YSLEER.

V is TRBV10-3 and J is TRBJ2-7; 9 nucleotides agree with TRBD1. The V gene's germline CDR1 is ENHRY and CDR2 SYGVKD. V dropped 6 bases and J dropped 2; count of bases not matched to a gene: 8. The CDR3 consists of 15 residues. The CDR3 spells CAISQSGTGTYEQYF. For the CDR3, the DNA is TGTGCCATCAGCCAGTCTGGGACAGGGACCTACGAGCAGTACTTC.

The chain recombines TRBV5-6 with TRBJ2-1, with D tentatively TRBD2 (7 bases). CDR1 SGHDT and CDR2 YYEEEE come from the germline V gene. Trimming removed 4 bases at V and 7 bases at J, with 15 bases between. This CDR3 is 14 amino acids long. Here the CDR3 DNA reads TGTGCCAGCAGCACCCGGGGGGCTCGGAATGAGCAGTTCTTC. Its translation: CASSTRGARNEQFF.

In the case of this clone: At one boundary the junction diverges from the germline segment, which might be a read error. The gene calls are TRBV27 and TRBJ2-3, with 9 bases that match TRBD1. Per the germline V gene, CDR1 is MNHEY and CDR2 is SMNVEV (reference sequence). The CDR3 covers 18 residues. The CDR3: CASSLHRGGTGFPDTQYF. CDR3 nucleotide sequence: TGTGCCAGTAGTTTACATAGGGGGGGGACAGGGTTCCCAGATACGCAGTATTTT.